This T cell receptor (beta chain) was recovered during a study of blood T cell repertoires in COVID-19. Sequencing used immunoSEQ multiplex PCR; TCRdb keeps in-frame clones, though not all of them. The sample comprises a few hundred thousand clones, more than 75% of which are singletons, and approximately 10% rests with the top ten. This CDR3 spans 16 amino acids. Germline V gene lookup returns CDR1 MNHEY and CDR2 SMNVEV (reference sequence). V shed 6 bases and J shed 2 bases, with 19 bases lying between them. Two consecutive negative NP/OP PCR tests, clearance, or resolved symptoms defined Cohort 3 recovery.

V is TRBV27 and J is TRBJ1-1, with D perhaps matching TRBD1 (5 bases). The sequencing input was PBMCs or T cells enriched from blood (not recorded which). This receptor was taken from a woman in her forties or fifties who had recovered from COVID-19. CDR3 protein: CASRDNTGFPNTEAFF. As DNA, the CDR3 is TGTGCCAGCAGGGACAACACAGGTTTTCCCAACACTGAAGCTTTCTTT.